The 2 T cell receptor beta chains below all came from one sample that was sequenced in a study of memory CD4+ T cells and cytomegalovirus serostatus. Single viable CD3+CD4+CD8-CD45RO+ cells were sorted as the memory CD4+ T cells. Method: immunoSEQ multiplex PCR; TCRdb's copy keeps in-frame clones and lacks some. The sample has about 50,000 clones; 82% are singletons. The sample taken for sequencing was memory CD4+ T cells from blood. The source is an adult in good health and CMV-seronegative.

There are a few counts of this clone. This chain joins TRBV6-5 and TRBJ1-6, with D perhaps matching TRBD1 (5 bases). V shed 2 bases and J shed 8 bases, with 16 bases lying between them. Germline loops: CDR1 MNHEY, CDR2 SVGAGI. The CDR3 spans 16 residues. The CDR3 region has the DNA TGTGCCAGCAGTTACCTCTCCATAGGGGCGGATTCACCCCTCCACTTT. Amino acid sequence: CASSYLSIGADSPLHF.

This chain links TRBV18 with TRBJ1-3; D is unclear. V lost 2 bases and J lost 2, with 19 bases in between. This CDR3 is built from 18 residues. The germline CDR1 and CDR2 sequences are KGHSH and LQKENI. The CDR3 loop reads CASSPFGGTPRAGNTIYF. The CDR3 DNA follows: TGTGCCAGCTCACCATTCGGTGGTACGCCAAGGGCTGGAAACACCATATATTTT.